These 14 T cell receptor beta chains originate from one sample sequenced in a study of CD8+CD57+ T cells in acquired aplastic anemia. Genomic DNA constituted the template upon which TCR beta VDJ and CDR3 profiling was performed. One entry per CDR3 protein results from TCRdb running MiXCR on the reads. The table lists about 190,000 distinct CDR3 sequences, approximately 50% of them singletons. The specimen was sorted CD4+, CD8+, or CD8+CD57+ T cells (not recorded which) from PBMCs. Receptors originate from a human donor in good health, serving as a control.

The CDR3 loop is CATRPRRQGYEQYF. In nucleotides, the CDR3 is TGTGCCACCAGGCCGAGGAGGCAGGGCTACGAGCAGTACTTC. The rearrangement joins TRBV15 to TRBJ2-7; D assignment may be TRBD1 or TRBD2 (5 bases each). The CDR3 has 14 amino acids. V lost 6 bases, J lost 3 bases, and 15 bases lay in between. The germline V gene encodes CDR1 LNHNV and CDR2 YYDKDF (reference sequence).

This clonotype was observed a few times. This chain joins TRBV5-6 and TRBJ2-1; 11 bases fit TRBD1. This CDR3 is 15 amino acids long. V shed 4 bases and J 8 bases; nucleotides not matched to a gene: 8. The germline V gene encodes CDR1 SGHDT and CDR2 YYEEEE. CDR3 region: CASSTDRGLVDEQFF. CDR3 in DNA: TGTGCCAGCAGCACGGACAGGGGGCTCGTAGATGAGCAGTTCTTC.

The chain joins TRBV9 to TRBJ2-7; D is undetermined. In germline, CDR1 is SGDLS, CDR2 YYNGEE. V lost 0 bases and J lost 0, with 7 bases in between. The CDR3 contains 14 residues. This CDR3 reads CASSVVGTSYEQYF. Here the CDR3 DNA reads TGTGCCAGCAGCGTAGTGGGCACCTCCTACGAGCAGTACTTC.

This clonotype appeared once. The gene calls are TRBV7-6 and TRBJ2-7; maybe TRBD1 (5 bases). The CDR3 is 15 residues long. Germline V gene data show CDR1 as SGHVS and CDR2 as FNYEAQ. V lost 1 base to trimming and J lost 4 bases, with 14 bases between them. CDR3 amino acids: CASSLGWQGGYEQYF. The DNA of the CDR3 is TGTGCCAGCAGCTTAGGCTGGCAGGGTGGGTACGAGCAGTACTTC.

The chain links TRBV29-1 to TRBJ2-7; D gene uncertain. The V end was cut by 7 bases, the J end by 3 bases, with 13 bases between. CDR3 size: 12 residues. Per the germline V gene, CDR1 is SQVTM and CDR2 is ANQGSEA. CDR3 nucleotides: TGCAGCGCCATATCGAACAGCTACGAGCAGTACTTC. It specifies CSAISNSYEQYF.

The chain joins TRBV24-1 to TRBJ2-1; either TRBD1 or TRBD2 may supply D (5 bases each). Germline-derived CDR1 and CDR2 are KGHDR and SFDVKD. The CDR3 has 15 amino acids. Trimming took 3 bases from V and 7 from J, leaving 15 bases between them. This CDR3 reads CATSDHRGPTNEQFF. The CDR3 DNA sequence: TGTGCCACCAGTGATCACCGGGGCCCCACTAATGAGCAGTTCTTC.

On this clonotype itself: The junction does not match germline at one end; this may be a read error. The genes are TRBV24-1 and TRBJ1-1; D is unresolved. The V gene's germline CDR1 is KGHDR and CDR2 SFDVKD. The CDR3 has 13 residues. The CDR3 bases are TGTGCCACCAGTGACCGCGGGAACACTGAAGCTTTCTTC. Amino acids: CATSDRGNTEAFF.

Ten or more counts support this clonotype. This chain joins TRBV3-1 and TRBJ1-1; 8 bases align to TRBD1. Germline trimming cut 0 bases from V and 7 bases from J; bases unmatched to any gene: 7. Germline lookup yields CDR1 LGHDT and CDR2 YNNKEL (reference sequence). The length of the CDR3 is 15 residues. The chain's CDR3 is CASSQEFRTGNEAFF. In DNA form, the CDR3 reads TGTGCCAGCAGCCAAGAGTTCCGGACAGGGAATGAAGCTTTCTTT.

The chain is built from TRBV7-9 and TRBJ1-1; D remains ambiguous. Germline V gene data show CDR1 as SEHNR and CDR2 as FQNEAQ (reference sequence). The CDR3 consists of 14 residues. V was pared by 7 bases and J by 2 bases, with 14 bases between. The CDR3 region is CASTEPEFNTEAFF. The CDR3 coding sequence is TGTGCCAGCACGGAGCCAGAGTTTAACACTGAAGCTTTCTTT. The full variable domain, its missing parts supplied by reference TRBV7-9 and TRBJ1-1, is DTGVSQNPRHKITKRGQNVTFRCDPISEHNRLYWYRQTLGQGPEFLTYFQNEAQLEKSRLLSDRFSAERPKGSFSTLEIQRTEQGDSAMYLCASTEPEFNTEAFFGQGTRLTVV.

This clonotype was seen at least ten times. V is TRBV4-1 and J is TRBJ2-5; D might be TRBD2 (5 bases). The CDR3 extends over 17 amino acids. CDR1 MGHRA and CDR2 YSYEKL come from the germline V gene. The V end was cut by 4 bases, the J end by 2 bases, with 20 bases between. Here the CDR3 DNA reads TGCGCCAGCAGCCTCCAGTTAGCTCCGGGGTCTCAAGAGACCCAGTACTTC. It specifies CASSLQLAPGSQETQYF.

As for this clonotype: A read error may be the cause here, since a much bigger clone is one base away. This sequence joins TRBV6-2 or TRBV6-3 and TRBJ2-7; TRBD1 might be the D (6 bases). The germline V gene has CDR1 MNHEY and CDR2 SVGEGT. This CDR3 has 16 amino acids. This CDR3 is CASSDGVGAHSHEQYF. The CDR3 coding sequence is TGTGCCAGCAGCGACGGTGTGGGGGCACACTCCCACGAGCAGTACTTC.

Of note for this clonotype: A much larger clone lies one base from this, so it may be a read error. The rearrangement joins TRBV28 to TRBJ1-5; D call uncertain. This CDR3 is 13 amino acids long. Trimming pared 8 bases from V and 1 base from J, leaving 9 bases between. Germline values: CDR1 MDHEN, CDR2 SYDVKM. The CDR3 here is CASGGGSNQPQHF. The CDR3 bases are TGTGCCAGCGGTGGAGGGAGCAATCAGCCCCAGCATTTT.

V is TRBV15 and J is TRBJ1-3; no definite D call. Trimming shortened V by 0 bases and J by 3 bases, and 6 bases separated the two germline ends. Germline loops: CDR1 LNHNV, CDR2 YYDKDF (reference sequence). The CDR3 runs to 14 residues. The CDR3 nucleotides read TGTGCCACCAGCAGAGATCGTCTTGGAAACACCATATATTTT. This encodes CATSRDRLGNTIYF.

The chain links TRBV29-1 to TRBJ2-6, with D uncertain. The CDR3 runs to 15 residues. Looked up from germline, CDR1 is SQVTM and CDR2 is ANQGSEA. CDR3 region: CSARGADSGANVLTF. The CDR3 bases are TGCAGTGCTAGAGGTGCAGACTCTGGGGCCAACGTCCTGACTTTC.